The 7 T cell receptor beta chains presented below share a single source sample, sequenced in a study of blood T cell repertoires in COVID-19. Profiling relied on immunoSEQ multiplex PCR, and the TCRdb table lists in-frame clones only, not all of them. The sample comprises more than 200,000 clones, around 83% of which are singletons, and about 7.4% rests with the top ten. The source material was peripheral blood. Every receptor here comes from a woman aged 45-65 years with acute or convalescent COVID-19.

The sample holds one count of this clone. The CDR3 loop is CATQGAMGNQPQHF. In DNA, the CDR3 is TGTGCCACCCAGGGGGCGATGGGCAATCAGCCCCAGCATTTT. This rearrangement joins TRBV24-1 to TRBJ1-5; 8 bases agree with TRBD1. Germline assignment: CDR1 KGHDR and CDR2 SFDVKD. V was pared by 9 bases and J by 2 bases, with 5 bases of the junction left unmatched. The length of the CDR3 is 14 residues.

The chain uses TRBV5-1 and TRBJ2-3, with D possibly TRBD2 on 5 matching bases. The CDR3 is 15 amino acids. The germline V gene has CDR1 SGHRS and CDR2 YFSETQ. V dropped 2 bases and J dropped 2 bases, with 12 bases sitting between them. CDR3 DNA sequence: TGCGCCAGCAGCTTAGCCGGGAACCCCACAGATACGCAGTATTTT. It codes for CASSLAGNPTDTQYF.

The chain couples TRBV3-1 (or the pseudogene TRBV3-2) to TRBJ2-7; possibly TRBD1 for D (6 bases). Germline V gene data show CDR1 as LGHDT and CDR2 as YNNKEL (reference sequence). The CDR3 is 14 amino acids. The germline V and J ends were trimmed by 4 bases and 4 bases, with 14 bases remaining between them. The CDR3 DNA reads as TGTGCCAGCAGCCCCAAACAGGGACGGTACGAGCAGTACTTC. This sequence encodes CASSPKQGRYEQYF.

This clone has a handful of counts. V gene TRBV6-5 combines with J gene TRBJ1-4, with D tentatively TRBD1 (5 bases). Germline-derived CDR1 and CDR2 are MNHEY and SVGAGI. The CDR3 runs to 15 residues. Trimming stripped 1 base from V and 7 bases from J, with 13 bases between. The CDR3 coding sequence is TGTGCCAGCAGTTACTTTGAAATAAGGGGTGAAAAACTGTTTTTT. The encoded protein is CASSYFEIRGEKLFF.

The V call is TRBV6-1, the J call TRBJ2-2; D is uncertain. Germline V lookup: CDR1 MNHNS, CDR2 SASEGT. Trimming took off 3 bases at V and 6 bases at J, with 2 bases between the two ends. The CDR3 totals 11 residues. CDR3 bases: TGTGCCAGCAGTGACGCCGGGGAGCTGTTTTTT. It encodes CASSDAGELFF.

The chain couples TRBV6-6 to TRBJ2-7; 7 nucleotides align to TRBD1. This CDR3 region has 15 residues. V gave up 6 bases and J gave up 1 base; unmatched junction bases: 9. Germline CDR1 is MNHNY and CDR2 is SVGAGI (reference sequence). Written as DNA, the CDR3 is TGTGCCAGCAGCACCCGGGACAGCGGATCCTACGAGCAGTACTTC. This gives the protein CASSTRDSGSYEQYF.

The rearrangement uses TRBV9 and TRBJ2-3, with 7 nucleotides matching TRBD2. The CDR3 runs 16 residues. Losses at the gene ends were 3 bases for V and 4 bases for J; bases not matched to a gene: 11. CDR1 SGDLS and CDR2 YYNGEE come from the germline V gene. CDR3 nucleotide sequence: TGTGCCAGCAGCGCCCTGATAGCGGGTCGCGCAGATACGCAGTATTTT. This encodes CASSALIAGRADTQYF.